This T cell receptor beta chain was sequenced for a study of Graves' ophthalmopathy and Graves' hyperthyroidism. Study summary: Peripheral blood samples were taken at initial diagnosis, before any treatment. Overall study findings and caveats: Stable hyperthyroidism and ophthalmopathy were told apart by a 13-signature model, which achieved just over 85% sensitivity and roughly 80% specificity.

PBMCs were isolated from a roughly 10 ml sample of fresh peripheral blood. This clonotype has more than one count but fewer than ten. Antigen: not known. Researchers took RNA transcripts and amplified TCR beta CDR3 regions from them. HTBI-primed first-round RT-PCR preceded second-round multiplex PCR. Using its own MiXCR run on the multiplex PCR reads, TCRdb lists one record per CDR3 protein. The sample has 200,000 to 300,000 distinct CDR3 sequences, 45% to 55% seen once. The material sequenced was peripheral blood. This clonotype originated in an adult man with Graves' ophthalmopathy.

DNA for the CDR3: TGTGCCAGCAGTTCGGAGACGGGCTCTGGAAACACCATATATTTT. Its protein product is CASSSETGSGNTIYF. V is TRBV6-5 and J is TRBJ1-3; D gene unclear. This CDR3 is built from 15 residues. Trimming pared 4 bases from V and 0 bases from J, leaving 10 bases between. Germline CDR1 MNHEY, CDR2 SVGAGI.